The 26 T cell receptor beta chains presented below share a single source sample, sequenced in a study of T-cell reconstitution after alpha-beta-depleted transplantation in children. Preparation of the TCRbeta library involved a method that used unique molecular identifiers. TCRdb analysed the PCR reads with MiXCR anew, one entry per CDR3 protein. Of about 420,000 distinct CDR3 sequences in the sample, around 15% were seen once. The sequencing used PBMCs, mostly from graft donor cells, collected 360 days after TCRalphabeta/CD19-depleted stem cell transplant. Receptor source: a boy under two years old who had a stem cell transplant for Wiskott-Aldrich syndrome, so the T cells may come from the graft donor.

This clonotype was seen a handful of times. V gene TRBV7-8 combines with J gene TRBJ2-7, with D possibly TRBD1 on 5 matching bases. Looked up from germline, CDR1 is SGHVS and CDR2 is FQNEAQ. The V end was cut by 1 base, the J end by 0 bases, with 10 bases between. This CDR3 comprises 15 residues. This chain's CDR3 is CASSLEAGHSYEQYF. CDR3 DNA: TGTGCCAGCAGCTTAGAAGCAGGACACTCCTACGAGCAGTACTTC.

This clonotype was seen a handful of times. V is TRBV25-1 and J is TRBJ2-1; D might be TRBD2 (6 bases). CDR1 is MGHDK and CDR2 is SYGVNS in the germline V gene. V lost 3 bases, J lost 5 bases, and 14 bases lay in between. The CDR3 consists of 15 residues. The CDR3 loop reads CASSEGAGGDNEQFF. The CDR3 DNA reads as TGTGCCAGCAGTGAGGGAGCGGGCGGGGACAATGAGCAGTTCTTC.

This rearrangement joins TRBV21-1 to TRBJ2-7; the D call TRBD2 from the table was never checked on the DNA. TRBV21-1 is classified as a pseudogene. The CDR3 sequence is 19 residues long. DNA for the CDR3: TGTGCCAGCAGCTGTCGACAGGGAGCTAGCGGAATTAAGACCTACGAGCAGTACTTC. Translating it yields CASSCRQGASGIKTYEQYF.

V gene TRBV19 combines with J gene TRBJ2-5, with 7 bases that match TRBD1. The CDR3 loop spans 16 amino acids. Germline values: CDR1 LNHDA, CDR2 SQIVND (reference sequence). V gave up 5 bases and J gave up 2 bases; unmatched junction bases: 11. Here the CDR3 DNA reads TGTGCCAGTAGTGTCACCCCCCCGGGACAGCAAGAGACCCAGTACTTC. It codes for CASSVTPPGQQETQYF. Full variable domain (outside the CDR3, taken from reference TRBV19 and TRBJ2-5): DGGITQSPKYLFRKEGQNVTLSCEQNLNHDAMYWYRQDPGQGLRLIYYSQIVNDFQKGDIAEGYSVSREKKESFPLTVTSAQKNPTAFYLCASSVTPPGQQETQYFGPGTRLLVL.

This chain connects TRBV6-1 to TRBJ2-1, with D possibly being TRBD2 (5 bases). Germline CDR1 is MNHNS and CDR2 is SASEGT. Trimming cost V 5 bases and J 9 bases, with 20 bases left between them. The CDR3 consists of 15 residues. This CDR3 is CASSIPSPTSGEQFF. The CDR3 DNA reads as TGTGCCAGCAGTATTCCCTCGCCCACTAGTGGTGAGCAGTTCTTC.

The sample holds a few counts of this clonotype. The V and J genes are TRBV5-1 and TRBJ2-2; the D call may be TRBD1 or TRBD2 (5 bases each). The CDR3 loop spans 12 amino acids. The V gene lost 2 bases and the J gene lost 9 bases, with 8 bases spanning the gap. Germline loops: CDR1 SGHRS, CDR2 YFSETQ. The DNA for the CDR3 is TGCGCCAGCAGCTTCAGGGACCGGGAGCTGTTTTTT. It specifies CASSFRDRELFF.

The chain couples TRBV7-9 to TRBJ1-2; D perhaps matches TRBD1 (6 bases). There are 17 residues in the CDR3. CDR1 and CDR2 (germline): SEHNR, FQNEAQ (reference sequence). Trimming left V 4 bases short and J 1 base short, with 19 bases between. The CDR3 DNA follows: TGTGCCAGCAGCTCACCGGGACAACATACCCTTAACTATGGCTACACCTTC. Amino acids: CASSSPGQHTLNYGYTF.

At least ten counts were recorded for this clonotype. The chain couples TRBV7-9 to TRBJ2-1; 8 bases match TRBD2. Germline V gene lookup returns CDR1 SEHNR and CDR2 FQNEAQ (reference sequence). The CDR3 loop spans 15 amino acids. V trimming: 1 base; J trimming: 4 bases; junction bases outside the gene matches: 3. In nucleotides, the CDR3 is TGTGCCAGCAGCTTAGGGACTAGCTTTTACAATGAGCAGTTCTTC. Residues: CASSLGTSFYNEQFF.

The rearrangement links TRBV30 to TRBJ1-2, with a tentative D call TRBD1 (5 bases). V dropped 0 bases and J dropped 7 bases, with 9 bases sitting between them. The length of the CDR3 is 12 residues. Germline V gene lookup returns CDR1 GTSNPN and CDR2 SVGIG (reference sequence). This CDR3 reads CAWSVGARGYTF. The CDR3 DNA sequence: TGTGCCTGGAGTGTCGGGGCCCGTGGCTACACCTTC.

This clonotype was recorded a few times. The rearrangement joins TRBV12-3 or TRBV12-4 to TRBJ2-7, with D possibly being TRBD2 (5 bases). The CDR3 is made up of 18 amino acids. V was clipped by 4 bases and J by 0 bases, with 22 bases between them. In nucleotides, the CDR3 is TGTGCCAGCAGTTCCATAGCCTCTAGGAGCGGCAGCTCCTACGAGCAGTACTTC. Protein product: CASSSIASRSGSSYEQYF.

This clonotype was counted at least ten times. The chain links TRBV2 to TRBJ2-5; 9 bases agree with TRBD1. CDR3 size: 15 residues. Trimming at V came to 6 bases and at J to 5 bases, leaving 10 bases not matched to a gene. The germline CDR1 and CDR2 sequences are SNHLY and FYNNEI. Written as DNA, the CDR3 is TGTGCCAGCAGAAGGCCGGGACAGGGAAGGGAGACCCAGTACTTC. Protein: CASRRPGQGRETQYF.

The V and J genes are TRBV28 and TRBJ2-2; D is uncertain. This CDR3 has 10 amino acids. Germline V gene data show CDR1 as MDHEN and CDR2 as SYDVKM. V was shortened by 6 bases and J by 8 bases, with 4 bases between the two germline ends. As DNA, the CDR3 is TGTGCCAGCAGCAGAGGGGAGCTGTTTTTT. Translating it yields CASSRGELFF.

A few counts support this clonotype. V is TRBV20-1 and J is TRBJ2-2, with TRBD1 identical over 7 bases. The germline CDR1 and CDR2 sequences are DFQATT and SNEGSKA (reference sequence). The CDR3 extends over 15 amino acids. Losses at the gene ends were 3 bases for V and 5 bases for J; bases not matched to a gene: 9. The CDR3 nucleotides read TGCAGTGCTAGCCCGGGACAGCCAAGGACCGGGGAGCTGTTTTTT. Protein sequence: CSASPGQPRTGELFF.

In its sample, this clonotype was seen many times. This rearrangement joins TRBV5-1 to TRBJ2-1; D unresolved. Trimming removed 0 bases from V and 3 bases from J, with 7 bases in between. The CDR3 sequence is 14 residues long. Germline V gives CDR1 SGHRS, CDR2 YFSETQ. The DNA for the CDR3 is TGCGCCAGCAGCTTGGGACCGGTCTACAATGAGCAGTTCTTC. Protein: CASSLGPVYNEQFF.

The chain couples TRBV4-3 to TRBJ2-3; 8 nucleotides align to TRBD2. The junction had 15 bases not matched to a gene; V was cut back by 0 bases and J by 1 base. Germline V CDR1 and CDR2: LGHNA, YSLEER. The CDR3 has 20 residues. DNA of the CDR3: TGCGCCAGCAGCCAAGAGTGGAATAGCGGGATCCGCTTTGGCACAGATACGCAGTATTTT. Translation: CASSQEWNSGIRFGTDTQYF.

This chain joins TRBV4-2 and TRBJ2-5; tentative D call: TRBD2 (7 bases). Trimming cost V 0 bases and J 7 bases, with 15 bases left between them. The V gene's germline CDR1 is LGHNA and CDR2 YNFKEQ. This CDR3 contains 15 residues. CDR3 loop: CASSQDWGGRGTQYF. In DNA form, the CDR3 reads TGTGCCAGCAGCCAAGATTGGGGGGGGCGCGGGACCCAGTACTTC.

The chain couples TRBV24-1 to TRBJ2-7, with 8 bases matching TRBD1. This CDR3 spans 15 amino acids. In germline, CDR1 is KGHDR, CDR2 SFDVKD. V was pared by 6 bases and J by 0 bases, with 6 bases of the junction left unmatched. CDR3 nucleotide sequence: TGTGCCACCAGTCACAGGGGGATTTTCTCCTACGAGCAGTACTTC. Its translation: CATSHRGIFSYEQYF.

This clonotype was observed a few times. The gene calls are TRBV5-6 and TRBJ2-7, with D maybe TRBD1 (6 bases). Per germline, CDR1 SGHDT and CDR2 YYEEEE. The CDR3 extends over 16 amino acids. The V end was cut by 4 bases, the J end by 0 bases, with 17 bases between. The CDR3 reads CASSRPPPTGSYEQYF. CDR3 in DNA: TGTGCCAGCAGCCGTCCCCCACCGACAGGCTCCTACGAGCAGTACTTC.

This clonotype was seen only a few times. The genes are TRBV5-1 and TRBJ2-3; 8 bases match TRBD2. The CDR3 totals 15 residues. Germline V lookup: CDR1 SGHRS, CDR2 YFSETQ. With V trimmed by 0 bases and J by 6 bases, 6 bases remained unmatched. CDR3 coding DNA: TGCGCCAGCAGCTTGGGACTAGCGCCGGCGGATACGCAGTATTTT. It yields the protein CASSLGLAPADTQYF.

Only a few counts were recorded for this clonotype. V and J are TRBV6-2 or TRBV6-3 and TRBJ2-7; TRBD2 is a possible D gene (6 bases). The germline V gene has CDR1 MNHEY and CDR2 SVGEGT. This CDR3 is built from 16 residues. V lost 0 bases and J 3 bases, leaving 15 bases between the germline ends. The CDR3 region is CASSYSGRDPYYEQYF. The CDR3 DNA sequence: TGTGCCAGCAGTTACTCTGGGCGGGATCCCTACTACGAGCAGTACTTC.

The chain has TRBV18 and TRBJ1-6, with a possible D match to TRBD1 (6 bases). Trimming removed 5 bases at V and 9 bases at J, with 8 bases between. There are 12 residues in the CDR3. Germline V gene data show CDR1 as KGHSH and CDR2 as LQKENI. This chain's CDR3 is CASSDRFSPLHF. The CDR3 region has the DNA TGTGCCAGCTCAGACAGGTTTTCACCCCTCCACTTT.

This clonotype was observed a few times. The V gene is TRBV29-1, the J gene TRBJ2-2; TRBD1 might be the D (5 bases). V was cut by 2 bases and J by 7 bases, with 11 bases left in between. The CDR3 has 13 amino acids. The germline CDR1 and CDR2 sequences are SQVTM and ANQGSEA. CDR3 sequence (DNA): TGCAGCGTTGAAAGGACAATTAACGGGGAGCTGTTTTTT. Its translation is CSVERTINGELFF.

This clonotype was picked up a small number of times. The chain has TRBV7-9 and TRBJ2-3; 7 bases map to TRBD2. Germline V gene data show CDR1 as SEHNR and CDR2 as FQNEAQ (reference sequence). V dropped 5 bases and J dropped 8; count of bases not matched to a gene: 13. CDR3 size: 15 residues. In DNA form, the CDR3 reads TGTGCCAGCAGCCTACTAGCGAGTCCCTTGGGTACGCAGTATTTT. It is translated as CASSLLASPLGTQYF.

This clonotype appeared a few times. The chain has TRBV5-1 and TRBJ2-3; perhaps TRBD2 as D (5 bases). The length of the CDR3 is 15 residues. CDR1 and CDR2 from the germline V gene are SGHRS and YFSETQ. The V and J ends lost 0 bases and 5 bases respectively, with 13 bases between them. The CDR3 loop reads CASSLERGKRDTQYF. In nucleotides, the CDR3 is TGCGCCAGCAGCTTGGAACGGGGAAAACGAGATACGCAGTATTTT.

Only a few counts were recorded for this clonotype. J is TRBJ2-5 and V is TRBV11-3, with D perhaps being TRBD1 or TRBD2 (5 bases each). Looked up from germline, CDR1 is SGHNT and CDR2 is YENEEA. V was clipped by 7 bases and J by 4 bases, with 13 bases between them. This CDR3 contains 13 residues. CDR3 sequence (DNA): TGTGCCAGCAAGGGACCCGGCGGAGAGACCCAGTACTTC. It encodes CASKGPGGETQYF.

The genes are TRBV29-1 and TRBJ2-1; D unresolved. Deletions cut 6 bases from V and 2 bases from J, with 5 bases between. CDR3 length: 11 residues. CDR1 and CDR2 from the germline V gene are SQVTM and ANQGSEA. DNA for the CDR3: TGCAGCGTCCTACCCTACAATGAGCAGTTCTTC. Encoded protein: CSVLPYNEQFF.